The 23 T cell receptor beta chains in this list originate from one sample, sequenced in a study of blood T cell repertoires in COVID-19. The repertoire was sequenced with immunoSEQ multiplex PCR; TCRdb's copy has only in-frame clones and lacks some. This sample has tens of thousands of clones, with approximately 86% found just once. The sequencing sample was made of peripheral blood. These receptors all stem from a human donor in a cohort sampled during active COVID-19.

This sequence joins TRBV28 and TRBJ1-2, with a weak D call TRBD1 (5 bases). In germline, CDR1 is MDHEN, CDR2 SYDVKM. The CDR3 is 12 residues long. The ends were cut back, 8 bases at V and 5 bases at J, with 12 bases in the middle. The CDR3 nucleotides are TGTGCCAGCCTGCAGGGCCTATATGGCTACACCTTC. This gives the protein CASLQGLYGYTF.

This rearrangement joins TRBV5-1 to TRBJ2-3; TRBD1 agrees at 8 bases. Per germline, CDR1 SGHRS and CDR2 YFSETQ. The trim removed 4 bases at V and 1 base at J, leaving 11 bases unmatched. This CDR3 has 17 residues. CDR3 DNA: TGCGCCAGCAGCCGCTACCTGACAGGGGAGGGCACAGATACGCAGTATTTT. Its translation is CASSRYLTGEGTDTQYF.

The CDR3 here is CASSFRENNSPLHF. The CDR3 region has the DNA TGCGCCAGCAGCTTCCGGGAAAATAATTCACCCCTCCACTTT. The chain combines TRBV5-1 with TRBJ1-6; D not resolved. The V gene's germline CDR1 is SGHRS and CDR2 YFSETQ. V shed 2 bases and J shed 5 bases, with 8 bases lying between them. This CDR3 spans 14 amino acids.

The chain employs TRBV6-1 and TRBJ1-4; tentatively, D is TRBD1 (6 bases). Trimming removed 2 bases at V and 5 bases at J, with 12 bases between. CDR1 is MNHNS and CDR2 is SASEGT in the germline V gene. The CDR3 extends over 15 amino acids. The CDR3 DNA is TGTGCCAGCAGTGAAACAGGGATTTGGAATGAAAAACTGTTTTTT. Its translation: CASSETGIWNEKLFF.

V gene TRBV30 combines with J gene TRBJ1-5; 7 bases agree with TRBD1. V lost 4 bases, J lost 0 bases, and 3 bases stayed unmatched. In germline, CDR1 is GTSNPN, CDR2 SVGIG (reference sequence). The CDR3 runs 14 residues. CDR3 sequence reads: CAWTGQDSNQPQHF. As DNA, the CDR3 is TGTGCCTGGACCGGACAGGATAGCAATCAGCCCCAGCATTTT.

The V gene is TRBV5-1, the J gene TRBJ2-7; a weak D match, TRBD2 (5 bases). V was shortened by 5 bases and J by 0 bases, with 9 bases between the two germline ends. Per the germline V gene, CDR1 is SGHRS and CDR2 is YFSETQ. The CDR3 is made up of 13 amino acids. The CDR3 region has the DNA TGCGCCAGCAGAGAAGGGAGCTCCTACGAGCAGTACTTC. It yields the protein CASREGSSYEQYF.

This sequence joins TRBV27 and TRBJ1-2; 7 bases agree with TRBD1. Germline V gene data show CDR1 as MNHEY and CDR2 as SMNVEV (reference sequence). The CDR3 spans 12 residues. V shed 5 bases, J shed 4 bases, and the junction held 1 base outside the gene matches. CDR3 in DNA: TGTGCCAGCAGTCACAGGGGCTATGGCTACACCTTC. This translates into CASSHRGYGYTF.

This clone has a handful of counts. V and J are TRBV18 and TRBJ2-2; maybe TRBD2 (5 bases). V was clipped by 5 bases and J by 3 bases, with 16 bases between them. This CDR3 has 16 residues. Germline V gene data show CDR1 as KGHSH and CDR2 as LQKENI. The CDR3 here is CASSKRRGPDTGELFF. Written as DNA, the CDR3 is TGTGCCAGCTCAAAACGTAGAGGGCCAGACACCGGGGAGCTGTTTTTT.

This clone appeared a single time. The CDR3 spells CASSLKETPSYNEQFF. In DNA form, the CDR3 reads TGTGCCAGCAGCTTAAAAGAGACTCCTTCATACAATGAGCAGTTCTTC. V is TRBV7-3 and J is TRBJ2-1; D not certain. Trimming took 1 base from V and 4 from J, leaving 14 bases between them. The V gene's germline CDR1 is SGHTA and CDR2 FQGTGA. The CDR3 is 16 residues long.

V is TRBV9 and J is TRBJ2-3, with D unresolved. CDR1 is SGDLS, CDR2 YYNGEE, per germline. V was trimmed by 0 bases and J by 4 bases, leaving 12 bases between them. This CDR3 has 15 residues. CDR3 in amino acids: CASSVVSSVADTQYF. DNA of the CDR3: TGTGCCAGCAGCGTAGTTAGCAGTGTCGCAGATACGCAGTATTTT.

This clone was observed a handful of times. The chain uses TRBV2 and TRBJ1-5; 7 bases are shared with TRBD1. The germline gives CDR1 SNHLY, CDR2 FYNNEI. The length of the CDR3 is 14 residues. V dropped 7 bases and J dropped 1; count of bases not matched to a gene: 4. In DNA, the CDR3 is TGTGCCAGCATGGGACAGATAAGCAATCAGCCCCAGCATTTT. Its translation: CASMGQISNQPQHF.

In regard to this clone: This specimen includes other DNA sequences encoding the same CDR3. J is TRBJ2-3 and V is TRBV7-2, with 7 positions matching TRBD1. There are 14 residues in the CDR3. V lost 5 bases and J lost 4; bases outside the gene matches: 6. Germline lookup yields CDR1 SGHTA and CDR2 FQGNSA. The CDR3 DNA reads as TGTGCCAGCAGCCTCTCCAGGGGGTCAGATACGCAGTATTTT. This sequence encodes CASSLSRGSDTQYF.

J is TRBJ1-1 and V is TRBV5-8, with TRBD1 as a possible D gene (6 bases). Germline CDR1 SGHTS, CDR2 YDEGEE. The CDR3 spans 13 residues. Trimming removed 6 bases at V and 1 base at J, with 10 bases between. DNA of the CDR3: TGTGCCAGCATCAGGGGCCCGAACACTGAAGCTTTCTTT. It translates to CASIRGPNTEAFF.

The J gene is TRBJ2-5, the V gene TRBV6-1; 14 bases fit TRBD2. The CDR3 sequence is 20 residues long. Germline lookup yields CDR1 MNHNS and CDR2 SASEGT. The V and J ends lost 2 bases and 1 base, in that order; junction bases with no gene match: 12. CDR3 sequence (DNA): TGTGCCAGCAGTGAATTCCGGGGATCGGGACTAGCGGGGGCCCAAGAGACCCAGTACTTC. Translating gives CASSEFRGSGLAGAQETQYF.

This clone was seen more than once but under ten times. This rearrangement joins TRBV7-6 to TRBJ2-5, with D possibly being TRBD1 (6 bases). This CDR3 comprises 15 residues. Germline CDR1 reads SGHVS; CDR2 reads FNYEAQ. Trimming removed 2 bases at V and 3 bases at J, with 13 bases between. The CDR3 bases are TGTGCCAGCAGCTTATCTCTGCGGACAGAAGAGACCCAGTACTTC. It encodes CASSLSLRTEETQYF.

CDR3 sequence: CSASSGGALDNEQFF. DNA of the CDR3: TGCAGTGCTAGTAGCGGGGGGGCCTTGGACAATGAGCAGTTCTTC. The chain uses TRBV20-1 and TRBJ2-1; TRBD2 aligns across 11 bases. In germline, CDR1 is DFQATT, CDR2 SNEGSKA (reference sequence). V shed 3 bases, J shed 5 bases, and the junction held 6 bases outside the gene matches. The CDR3 has 15 amino acids.

The rearrangement links TRBV9 to TRBJ2-5; 8 nucleotides align to TRBD1. V shed 0 bases and J 2 bases; nucleotides not matched to a gene: 0. This CDR3 is built from 14 residues. The germline V gene encodes CDR1 SGDLS and CDR2 YYNGEE. The CDR3 coding sequence is TGTGCCAGCAGCGTAGGGACAGGGCAAGAGACCCAGTACTTC. As protein: CASSVGTGQETQYF.

The chain combines TRBV5-4 with TRBJ1-1; tentative D call: TRBD1 (5 bases). CDR1 and CDR2 from the germline V gene are SGHNT and YYREEE (reference sequence). This CDR3 contains 14 residues. The V end lost 1 base, the J end lost 1 base, and 8 bases lay between the germline ends. CDR3 DNA: TGTGCCAGCAGCTTGCCAGGGTCGAACACTGAAGCTTTCTTT. Its translation: CASSLPGSNTEAFF.

This chain links TRBV9 with TRBJ1-4, with TRBD1 matching 8 bases. Germline-derived CDR1 and CDR2 are SGDLS and YYNGEE. V gave up 0 bases and J gave up 6 bases; unmatched junction bases: 16. The CDR3 has 19 residues. In DNA form, the CDR3 reads TGTGCCAGCAGCGTAGCTGGGGTCCCGGGACAGGTGCGAGATGAAAAACTGTTTTTT. Protein: CASSVAGVPGQVRDEKLFF.

V gene TRBV13 combines with J gene TRBJ1-2; D call uncertain. The CDR3 contains 17 residues. V shed 1 base and J shed 4 bases, with 19 bases lying between them. CDR1 is PRHDT, CDR2 FYEKMQ, per germline (reference sequence). The CDR3 DNA follows: TGTGCCAGCAGCTTAGTTGGATCCTTTTTATCAGGCTATGGCTACACCTTC. This codes for CASSLVGSFLSGYGYTF.

The CDR3 DNA reads TGTGCCAGCAGCCCGAGGGAGGACCAGCCCCAGCATTTT. This gives the protein CASSPREDQPQHF. The genes are TRBV11-2 and TRBJ1-5; no firm D call. Trimming took 5 bases from V and 7 from J, leaving 12 bases between them. Germline V lookup: CDR1 SGHAT, CDR2 FQNNGV. The CDR3 is made up of 13 amino acids.

This chain joins TRBV7-9 and TRBJ2-7; 9 positions agree with TRBD1. The V gene end was trimmed by 5 bases and the J gene end by 4 bases; junction bases not matched to a gene: 9. CDR1 is SEHNR and CDR2 is FQNEAQ in the germline V gene (reference sequence). The CDR3 loop spans 15 amino acids. The CDR3 sequence is CASSTWTGDGYEQYF. CDR3 coding DNA: TGTGCCAGCAGCACTTGGACAGGGGATGGGTACGAGCAGTACTTC.

The J gene is TRBJ2-1, the V gene TRBV3-1 (or the pseudogene TRBV3-2); D not certain. Germline V lookup: CDR1 LGHDT, CDR2 YNNKEL (reference sequence). This CDR3 has 12 residues. V lost 3 bases and J 6 bases, leaving 6 bases between the germline ends. The CDR3 sequence: CASSQGFNEQFF. For the CDR3, the DNA is TGTGCCAGCAGCCAGGGCTTCAATGAGCAGTTCTTC.